The 3 T cell receptor beta chains listed next were all sequenced from one sample in a study of blood T cell repertoires in COVID-19. This table comes from immunoSEQ multiplex PCR, and its TCRdb copy is limited to in-frame clones, with some not included. The sample shows 110,000 or so clones, 85% of them seen only once. The specimen was peripheral blood. These TCRs come from a man aged 55 to 69 with acute or convalescent COVID-19.

The V gene is TRBV19, the J gene TRBJ1-2, with a weak D call TRBD1 (6 bases). CDR1 LNHDA and CDR2 SQIVND come from the germline V gene (reference sequence). CDR3 length equals 12 residues. Trimming stripped 9 bases from V and 5 bases from J, with 13 bases between. CDR3 in DNA: TGTGCCAGCGCGACAGGCTTTTATGGCTACACCTTC. It yields the protein CASATGFYGYTF.

The CDR3 protein is CASQRGLHPGYTF. DNA for the CDR3: TGTGCCAGCCAAAGGGGGCTGCACCCCGGCTACACCTTC. V gene TRBV6-5 combines with J gene TRBJ1-2, with 7 bases lining up with TRBD1. CDR1 MNHEY and CDR2 SVGAGI come from the germline V gene. This CDR3 spans 13 amino acids. With V trimmed by 8 bases and J by 8 bases, 11 bases remained unmatched.

The chain carries TRBV10-1 and TRBJ2-3, with 9 bases aligning to TRBD2. The CDR3 is 16 residues long. The germline V gene has CDR1 WNHNN and CDR2 SYGVQD (reference sequence). The ends lost 0 bases at V and 7 bases at J; junction bases unmatched: 8. The CDR3 sequence: CASSESLLAGMNTQYF. The CDR3 region has the DNA TGCGCCAGCAGTGAGTCGTTGCTAGCGGGAATGAATACGCAGTATTTT.